A single sample is the source of the 21 T cell receptor beta chains below, sequenced in a study of stem cell transplantation in POMP-related autoinflammatory disease. Assay used: immunoSEQ multiplex PCR; TCRdb lists only in-frame clones, some missing. The sample lists 6,000 to 7,000 clones, roughly 87% occurring once. Sequencing input: a CXCR5-defined cell subset from PBMCs. These receptors originate from a human donor in good health.

The chain links TRBV5-1 to TRBJ1-2; TRBD1 aligns across 7 bases. Trimming at V came to 4 bases and at J to 7 bases, leaving 10 bases not matched to a gene. There are 14 residues in the CDR3. Germline CDR1 is SGHRS and CDR2 is YFSETQ. CDR3 DNA: TGCGCCAGCAGCAGGGACAGTCAAGGTCTTGGCTACACCTTC. It codes for CASSRDSQGLGYTF.

This chain uses TRBV5-1 with TRBJ1-6; weak D call: TRBD1 (6 bases). The V end was cut by 4 bases, the J end by 9 bases, with 17 bases between. CDR3 length: 15 residues. Germline V CDR1 and CDR2: SGHRS, YFSETQ. DNA for the CDR3: TGCGCCAGCAGCATTGATCAGACAGGTGCTTCACCCCTCCACTTT. Its protein is CASSIDQTGASPLHF.

The CDR3 region is CASSFVIVVSYGYTF. The CDR3 DNA follows: TGTGCCAGCAGCTTTGTTATCGTGGTTAGCTATGGCTACACCTTC. The chain uses TRBV2 and TRBJ1-2; D unclear. Germline values: CDR1 SNHLY, CDR2 FYNNEI. This CDR3 has 15 amino acids. V lost 6 bases and J lost 4, with 18 bases in between.

The chain carries TRBV9 and TRBJ1-2; D is perhaps TRBD1 (5 bases). CDR1 SGDLS and CDR2 YYNGEE come from the germline V gene. This CDR3 has 13 amino acids. Deletions cut 0 bases from V and 2 bases from J, with 5 bases between. Here the CDR3 DNA reads TGTGCCAGCAGCGTAGGGGGGAACTATGGCTACACCTTC. It codes for CASSVGGNYGYTF.

This chain links TRBV5-4 with TRBJ2-7; D is perhaps TRBD1 or TRBD2 (5 bases each). Germline CDR1 and CDR2: SGHNT and YYREEE (reference sequence). CDR3 length equals 15 residues. Trimming pared 4 bases from V and 2 bases from J, leaving 16 bases between. The CDR3 region is CASSPRGGAAYEQYF. DNA of the CDR3: TGTGCCAGCAGCCCCCGGGGTGGGGCGGCCTACGAGCAGTACTTC.

The gene calls are TRBV27 and TRBJ1-3; D not resolved. This CDR3 is 16 amino acids long. V was cut by 5 bases and J by 1 base, with 15 bases left in between. CDR1 and CDR2 from the germline V gene are MNHEY and SMNVEV (reference sequence). CDR3 sequence: CASSLNTVSSGNTIYF. The CDR3 nucleotides are TGTGCCAGCAGTCTAAACACAGTTTCTTCTGGAAACACCATATATTTT.

The CDR3 sequence is CASSLPLNTEAFF. For the CDR3, the DNA is TGTGCCAGCAGCTTACCCCTGAACACTGAAGCTTTCTTT. The chain employs TRBV7-9 and TRBJ1-1, with D uncertain. V shed 2 bases and J shed 0 bases, with 4 bases lying between them. This CDR3 has 13 amino acids. Germline CDR1 is SEHNR and CDR2 is FQNEAQ (reference sequence).

The chain has TRBV6-1 and TRBJ1-6, with 10 bases lining up with TRBD1. From germline, CDR1 is MNHNS and CDR2 SASEGT. The CDR3 length is 14 residues. The trim removed 7 bases at V and 10 bases at J, leaving 7 bases unmatched. The CDR3: CASTPTGGRSPLHF. For the CDR3, the DNA is TGTGCCAGCACCCCGACAGGGGGCCGGTCACCCCTCCACTTT.

V is TRBV4-1 and J is TRBJ2-3; D remains ambiguous. CDR1 and CDR2 from the germline V gene are MGHRA and YSYEKL. This CDR3 spans 13 amino acids. The V gene lost 6 bases and the J gene lost 4 bases, with 11 bases spanning the gap. The CDR3 region has the DNA TGCGCCAGCAGAGGCACCCCGGCAGATACGCAGTATTTT. Protein product: CASRGTPADTQYF.

With respect to this clone: The same CDR3 also results from other DNA sequences found in this sample. The chain joins TRBV19 to TRBJ1-4; D is unresolved. V was shortened by 5 bases and J by 0 bases, with 16 bases between the two germline ends. CDR3 length equals 17 residues. Germline V gene sequence: CDR1 LNHDA, CDR2 SQIVND (reference sequence). The CDR3 reads CASSANIRPATNEKLFF. The CDR3 nucleotides read TGTGCCAGTAGTGCAAATATACGGCCGGCAACTAATGAAAAACTGTTTTTT.

The chain employs TRBV18 and TRBJ2-7, with unresolved D. This CDR3 has 13 residues. Per the germline V gene, CDR1 is KGHSH and CDR2 is LQKENI. With 6 bases removed from V and 1 base from J, the gap between germline ends came to 10 bases. As DNA, the CDR3 is TGTGCCAGCTCCACCAGTGGGTCCTACGAGCAGTACTTC. Amino acid sequence: CASSTSGSYEQYF.

This rearrangement joins TRBV7-2 to TRBJ2-3, with 7 bases that match TRBD2. Germline loops: CDR1 SGHTA, CDR2 FQGNSA. The CDR3 loop spans 16 amino acids. V lost 1 base and J lost 0; bases outside the gene matches: 4. CDR3 in DNA: TGTGCCAGCAGCTTAGGACTAGCCCCTAGCACAGATACGCAGTATTTT. Its translation is CASSLGLAPSTDTQYF.

This sequence joins TRBV19 and TRBJ2-2, with 8 bases that match TRBD1. The J segment lost 5 bases and the V segment lost 6 bases, leaving 8 bases of the junction unmatched. CDR3 length: 15 residues. Per the germline V gene, CDR1 is LNHDA and CDR2 is SQIVND (reference sequence). The CDR3 sequence is CASSSDRVGTGELFF. CDR3 DNA: TGTGCCAGTAGCTCGGACAGGGTCGGTACCGGGGAGCTGTTTTTT.

The V and J genes are TRBV5-6 and TRBJ2-7; TRBD1 agrees at 7 bases. The CDR3 has 13 amino acids. Germline V gives CDR1 SGHDT, CDR2 YYEEEE. Losses at the gene ends were 4 bases for V and 7 bases for J; bases not matched to a gene: 8. CDR3 sequence (DNA): TGTGCCAGCAGCCTACCGACAGGGCAGGAGCAGTACTTC. It is translated as CASSLPTGQEQYF.

The chain has TRBV7-9 and TRBJ2-1; the match to TRBD2 covers 14 bases. The V gene end was trimmed by 4 bases and the J gene end by 3 bases; junction bases not matched to a gene: 11. Germline lookup yields CDR1 SEHNR and CDR2 FQNEAQ (reference sequence). There are 19 residues in the CDR3. The CDR3: CASSSSPGTSGGSYNEQFF. The CDR3 nucleotides are TGTGCCAGCAGCTCCTCCCCCGGGACTAGCGGGGGAAGCTACAATGAGCAGTTCTTC. Full variable domain (outside the CDR3, taken from reference TRBV7-9 and TRBJ2-1): DTGVSQNPRHKITKRGQNVTFRCDPISEHNRLYWYRQTLGQGPEFLTYFQNEAQLEKSRLLSDRFSAERPKGSFSTLEIQRTEQGDSAMYLCASSSSPGTSGGSYNEQFFGPGTRLTVL.

The chain joins TRBV6-5 to TRBJ1-4; no clear D gene. V gave up 11 bases and J gave up 3 bases, with 19 bases separating them. The CDR3 loop spans 15 amino acids. Germline values: CDR1 MNHEY, CDR2 SVGAGI. CDR3 amino acids: CAAAEIPISNEKLFF. The CDR3 DNA reads as TGTGCCGCCGCCGAGATACCGATCTCTAATGAAAAACTGTTTTTT.

This clone was seen once. As DNA, the CDR3 is TGTGCCTGGTCCAGGGGTTACAACGAGCAGTACTTC. It specifies CAWSRGYNEQYF. V usage is TRBV30 and J usage is TRBJ2-5, with D tentatively TRBD1 (6 bases). The J call may be wrong; the DNA end is better matched by TRBJ2-7. The length of the CDR3 is 12 residues. Germline CDR1 and CDR2: GTSNPN and SVGIG (reference sequence).

This clone was observed once. J is TRBJ2-5 and V is TRBV7-9, with 10 bases aligning to TRBD2. V shed 5 bases and J 1 base; nucleotides not matched to a gene: 10. The CDR3 runs to 17 residues. Germline V lookup: CDR1 SEHNR, CDR2 FQNEAQ (reference sequence). CDR3 in DNA: TGTGCCAGCAGCCCAGGGGCTAGCGGGGGCACCCAAGAGACCCAGTACTTC. Translation gives CASSPGASGGTQETQYF.

V usage is TRBV5-6 and J usage is TRBJ1-5; unclear D gene. There are 14 residues in the CDR3. With 0 bases removed from V and 3 bases from J, the gap between germline ends came to 7 bases. Per the germline V gene, CDR1 is SGHDT and CDR2 is YYEEEE. For the CDR3, the DNA is TGTGCCAGCAGCTTGGCGCCGTACAATCAGCCCCAGCATTTT. Protein: CASSLAPYNQPQHF.

The chain uses TRBV5-4 and TRBJ1-2; D gene ambiguous. Trimming cost V 4 bases and J 2 bases, with 6 bases left between them. The CDR3 spans 12 residues. Germline V gene sequence: CDR1 SGHNT, CDR2 YYREEE (reference sequence). The CDR3 sequence: CASSQINYGYTF. CDR3 bases: TGTGCCAGCAGCCAGATAAACTATGGCTACACCTTC.

The rearrangement uses TRBV4-2 and TRBJ2-2, with D perhaps TRBD2 (5 bases). Trimming pared 5 bases from V and 6 bases from J, leaving 13 bases between. CDR1 and CDR2 from the germline V gene are LGHNA and YNFKEQ. The CDR3 spans 14 residues. CDR3 loop: CASSLVRRAGELFF. CDR3 sequence (DNA): TGTGCCAGCAGCTTGGTCCGGCGGGCCGGGGAGCTGTTTTTT.